In this sample, the clone carrying this T cell receptor beta chain turned up a few times. Its antigen is undetermined. Arm-PCR with iRepertoire HTBI primers amplified the CDR3 regions for these TCR beta libraries. Each CDR3 protein gets one entry after TCRdb re-called the multiplex PCR reads with MiXCR. The table has about 610,000 distinct CDR3 sequences, around 16% seen once. Time point denoted: newly diagnosed GD, antithyroid drugs for less than 3 months. PBMC-derived RNA was used for the TCR library. These data originate in a study of regulatory T cells in long-lasting Graves disease. Study-wide findings and caveats: Relative to new patients (approximately 960), persistent patients exhibited greater sharing of public clonotypes (around 3,000).

These same records also appear under a second study, on T cells in Graves' hyperthyroidism and ophthalmopathy. As reported in that work: RT-PCR in the first round (using the HTBI primer set) targeted the TCR CDR3.

The sequence was collected from a man younger than 35 with Graves disease. Sequenced here: peripheral blood mononuclear cells (PBMCs), sampled at new diagnosis, from a patient treated with antithyroid drugs.

CDR3 nucleotides: TGTGCCAGCAGCCACCGGACAGGGAACGAGCAGTACTTC. Its protein is CASSHRTGNEQYF. V usage is TRBV7-2 and J usage is TRBJ2-7, with 8 bases that match TRBD1. Germline V CDR1 and CDR2: SGHTA, FQGNSA. The V and J ends lost 5 bases and 5 bases, in that order; junction bases with no gene match: 5. CDR3 length equals 13 residues.